What follows is one TCR beta chain and its context. This CDR3 comprises 12 residues. CDR1 is MNHEY, CDR2 SMNVEV, per germline (reference sequence). Trimming removed 5 bases at V and 6 bases at J, with 11 bases between. This sample is drawn from a study of shared clonotypes between healthy human individuals. Every subset had its genomic DNA shared out evenly among several immunoSEQ plates. Profiling relied on immunoSEQ multiplex PCR, and the TCRdb table lists in-frame clones only, not all of them. The sample includes 2 million to 2.5 million clones, roughly 93% of them seen just once. Sample: naive CD4+ T cells from PBMCs. Subset given: CD45RA+ positively selected. This rearrangement joins TRBV27 to TRBJ2-7; D remains unclear. This TCR was sampled from a man aged 18 to 29 in good health. Some clones in this sample may be carry-over from other donors' samples. The DNA for the CDR3 is TGTGCCAGCAGTACCCCCCGTTCCGAGCAGTACTTC. This encodes CASSTPRSEQYF.